This TCR beta chain originates from a study of T-cell reconstitution after alpha-beta-depleted transplantation in children. Study observations and caveats: The authors attributed T-cell counts and diversity one year after transplant mostly to newly produced T cells. Approximately two months post-transplant, alpha-beta T cells reportedly originated from several hundred expanded graft clones.

The V gene's germline CDR1 is SGHDN and CDR2 FVKESK. V was clipped by 1 base and J by 2 bases, with 12 bases between them. CDR3 length equals 17 residues. Library preparation (for TCRbeta) was performed with unique molecular identifiers. Using its own MiXCR run on the PCR reads, TCRdb lists one record per CDR3 protein. The data contain around 440,000 distinct CDR3 sequences, about a sixth of them singletons. Of note for this clonotype: Its antigen is not known.

This TCR came from a boy under two years old who had a stem cell transplant for Wiskott-Aldrich syndrome, so the T cells may come from the graft donor. Material: PBMCs, mostly from graft donor cells, obtained 360 days after TCRalphabeta/CD19-depleted stem cell transplant. The V call is TRBV14, the J call TRBJ2-6; no clear D. The CDR3 spells CASSQVRVAAGANVLTF. The CDR3 nucleotides read TGTGCCAGCAGCCAAGTTCGTGTTGCGGCTGGGGCCAACGTCCTGACTTTC.